This T cell receptor beta chain stems from a study of cytomegalovirus exposure and HLA in healthy donors. Overall study results and limits: Researchers catalogued about 150 TCR beta chains as cytomegalovirus-associated. In an earlier analysis, in 587 donors, most V segments appeared productive either ~87% or ~30% of the time. Later on, an analysis tied roughly 17,000 TCR beta sequences to HLA alleles at 0.05 false discovery rate.

Amplification used 60 Vbeta primers and 13 Jbeta primers. Generated by immunoSEQ multiplex PCR, the TCRdb table keeps only in-frame clones and is missing some. In the table there are 110,000 or so clones, 73% of which are singletons. A word on this clone: Its antigen is not known.

The germline V gene encodes CDR1 SGHTA and CDR2 FQGNSA. The CDR3 has 15 amino acids. J gave up 5 bases and V 5 bases, and 8 bases lay outside the gene matches. Donors consisted of healthy bone marrow donors. The material sequenced was PBMCs. V and J are TRBV7-2 and TRBJ1-4; 7 bases are shared with TRBD1. The source is a man aged 35 to 55 in good health and CMV-seronegative. CDR3 region: CASSPQTGLNEKLFF. CDR3 coding DNA: TGTGCCAGCAGCCCACAGACAGGGTTGAATGAAAAACTGTTTTTT.